This T cell receptor (beta chain) was sequenced in a study of shared clonotypes between healthy human individuals. The overall study: The donors, a couple of women and three men, were aged 18 to 49. Study-wide results and caveats: Clonotype sharing among donors likely depends on sequencing depth.

Execution of the assay was at deep level. Sequencing used immunoSEQ multiplex PCR; TCRdb keeps in-frame clones, though not all of them. Seen here are roughly 2.5 million clones, more than 90% observed once, and the top ten hold more than 0.12%. A remark on this clone: The antigen is unknown.

This CDR3 region has 16 residues. Germline V lookup: CDR1 MGHRA, CDR2 YSYEKL. V lost 1 base to trimming and J lost 3 bases, with 12 bases between them. This chain uses TRBV4-1 with TRBJ2-2; D uncertain. Source material: naive CD4+ T cells sorted from blood. Stated subset: CD45RA+ positively selected. This clonotype originated in a man younger than 30 in good health. The CDR3: CASSQGPGRYTGELFF. The DNA for the CDR3 is TGCGCCAGCAGCCAAGGACCCGGTAGATACACCGGGGAGCTGTTTTTT.